The 8 T cell receptor beta chains below come from one sample, sequenced in a study of cytomegalovirus exposure and HLA in healthy donors. 60 Vbeta and 13 Jbeta primers were used in PCR. Method: immunoSEQ multiplex PCR; TCRdb's copy keeps in-frame clones and lacks some. Of 200,000 to 250,000 clones detected, about 81% appear once; the ten largest clones hold over 5%. The sequenced sample consisted of PBMCs. These receptors were taken from a woman aged 40 to 50 in good health and CMV-seropositive.

The chain's CDR3 is CASSDATASGSRMFF. In DNA, the CDR3 is TGCGCCAGCAGTGACGCTACGGCTAGCGGGAGTCGTATGTTCTTC. This chain uses TRBV10-1 with TRBJ2-1; 10 bases align to TRBD2. After removal of 3 bases from V and 15 bases from J, the junction contained 14 bases not matched to a gene. The length of the CDR3 is 15 residues. Germline lookup yields CDR1 WNHNN and CDR2 SYGVQD (reference sequence).

The table lists this clone with a count of one. The genes are TRBV4-1 and TRBJ2-3; 8 bases match TRBD2. Per germline, CDR1 MGHRA and CDR2 YSYEKL. With 4 bases clipped from V and 5 bases from J, the junction kept 20 bases outside the gene matches. The CDR3 is 19 amino acids. Here the CDR3 reads CASSPSPPGLGGPRDTQYF. The CDR3, as DNA: TGCGCCAGCAGCCCTTCCCCCCCGGGACTAGGGGGACCCCGAGATACGCAGTATTTT.

This rearrangement joins TRBV6-5 to TRBJ1-3; possible D gene TRBD1, 6 bases. The CDR3 is 15 residues long. Trimming cost V 2 bases and J 3 bases, with 11 bases left between them. Germline values: CDR1 MNHEY, CDR2 SVGAGI. CDR3 bases: TGTGCCAGCAGTTACGGGGGGGGCGGTGGAAACACCATATATTTT. It encodes CASSYGGGGGNTIYF.

Note on this clone: Its ends do not fully match the called genes, so a read error is possible. The chain employs TRBV7-3 and TRBJ2-7; D unresolved. Germline assignment: CDR1 SGHTA and CDR2 FQGTGA. The CDR3 is made up of 12 amino acids. The CDR3 DNA reads TGTTCCAGCAGCCCCTCTACCTACGAGCAGTACTTC. Its protein is CSSSPSTYEQYF.

V is TRBV5-6 and J is TRBJ2-4, with D uncertain. Germline CDR1 SGHDT, CDR2 YYEEEE. The length of the CDR3 is 12 residues. Between the trimmed V and J ends, which lost 3 bases and 6 bases, there was a span of 7 bases. CDR3 in amino acids: CASSSYSNIQYF. The CDR3 DNA reads as TGTGCCAGCAGCTCGTATTCAAACATTCAGTACTTC.

This clone showed up just a few times. V and J are TRBV5-6 and TRBJ2-5; 13 bases fit TRBD2. The CDR3 is 17 amino acids. With 4 bases clipped from V and 2 bases from J, the junction kept 8 bases outside the gene matches. CDR1 and CDR2 from the germline V gene are SGHDT and YYEEEE. CDR3 DNA: TGTGCCAGCAGCAGACCTTGGACTAGCGGGAGACAAGAGACCCAGTACTTC. Its translation: CASSRPWTSGRQETQYF.

This clone was recorded once. The V call is TRBV6-5, the J call TRBJ2-7; 10 nucleotides match TRBD1. The CDR3 runs to 16 residues. The V gene end was trimmed by 4 bases and the J gene end by 6 bases; junction bases not matched to a gene: 12. In germline, CDR1 is MNHEY, CDR2 SVGAGI. In nucleotides, the CDR3 is TGTGCCAGCAGTTGGACAGGGGGTGGGAATGGGGGCGAGCAGTACTTC. This gives the protein CASSWTGGGNGGEQYF.

This chain connects TRBV10-1 to TRBJ1-1; D unclear. The germline V gene has CDR1 WNHNN and CDR2 SYGVQD (reference sequence). The CDR3 runs to 13 residues. Trimming removed 6 bases from V and 2 bases from J, with 10 bases in between. The DNA for the CDR3 is TGCGCCAGCAGGGCAGCGGCTAACACTGAAGCTTTCTTT. Its translation is CASRAAANTEAFF.